One and the same sample provided the 6 T cell receptor beta chains below, sequenced in a study of cytomegalovirus exposure and HLA in healthy donors (dated by TCRdb to 2016 to 2017). The protocol used for the library was the immunoSEQ multiplex PCR assay. This immuneACCESS table, as held by TCRdb, lists in-frame sequences with V and J called but not all clones. Of the missing ones, under half trace to an unresolved V gene in checked studies; the others have no known cause. For this sample the table gives around 86,000 clones, of which about 94% were detected only once. The ten top clones hold around 1.1% of the sample. The sample taken for sequencing was PBMCs. Receptors were obtained from a young woman in good health and CMV-seropositive.

The chain joins TRBV27 to TRBJ1-3, with 10 bases lining up with TRBD1. The CDR3 is 14 residues long. Germline assignment: CDR1 MNHEY and CDR2 SMNVEV (reference sequence). Trimming cost V 6 bases and J 4 bases; bases outside gene matches: 3. The DNA of the CDR3 is TGTGCCAGCAGCCAGGGACAGGGGGGAAACACCATATATTTT. Protein sequence: CASSQGQGGNTIYF.

The CDR3 bases are TGTGCCTGGAGGCCTCACGCCGGGACAGGGAGTGGCTACACCTTC. This sequence encodes CAWRPHAGTGSGYTF. This chain connects TRBV30 to TRBJ1-2, with TRBD1 matching 9 bases. Germline-derived CDR1 and CDR2 are GTSNPN and SVGIG (reference sequence). Trimming removed 3 bases from V and 7 bases from J; junction bases left unmatched: 12. The CDR3 extends over 15 amino acids.

This clone showed up just once. The V and J genes are TRBV6-5 and TRBJ1-5, with 9 nucleotides matching TRBD1. V shed 4 bases and J 5 bases; nucleotides not matched to a gene: 3. The CDR3 loop spans 14 amino acids. Germline V gene data show CDR1 as MNHEY and CDR2 as SVGAGI. CDR3 nucleotide sequence: TGTGCCAGCAGTTGGACAGGGGCCTATCAGCCCCAGCATTTT. Protein product: CASSWTGAYQPQHF.

This CDR3 reads CAWSAGTGGIYEQYF. CDR3 nucleotide sequence: TGTGCCTGGAGCGCCGGGACAGGGGGTATCTACGAGCAGTACTTC. The rearrangement joins TRBV30 to TRBJ2-7, with TRBD1 matching over 11 bases. With V trimmed by 3 bases and J by 3 bases, 7 bases remained unmatched. CDR3 size: 15 residues. Germline V lookup: CDR1 GTSNPN, CDR2 SVGIG (reference sequence).

This clone was counted once. The chain couples TRBV18 to TRBJ2-7; D is unresolved. Trimming shortened V by 2 bases and J by 4 bases, and 6 bases separated the two germline ends. CDR1 is KGHSH, CDR2 LQKENI, per germline. The CDR3 consists of 12 residues. CDR3 amino acids: CASSPFEYEQYF. CDR3 bases: TGTGCCAGCTCACCATTCGAGTACGAGCAGTACTTC.

The chain joins TRBV5-1 to TRBJ2-6, with TRBD2 as a possible D gene (5 bases). This CDR3 comprises 17 residues. Trimming removed 4 bases from V and 2 bases from J, with 16 bases in between. Germline V gives CDR1 SGHRS, CDR2 YFSETQ. The CDR3 nucleotides read TGCGCCAGCAGCCATTTTATGGGGAGCACTGGGGCCAACGTCCTGACTTTC. It translates to CASSHFMGSTGANVLTF. The full variable domain, with the rest looked up from reference TRBV5-1 and TRBJ2-6, is KAGVTQTPRYLIKTRGQQVTLSCSPISGHRSVSWYQQTPGQGLQFLFEYFSETQRNKGNFPGRFSGRQFSNSRSEMNVSTLELGDSALYLCASSHFMGSTGANVLTFGAGSRLTVL.